This record looks at one T cell receptor (beta chain) sequence and its context. Its antigen is not identified. It was healthy bone marrow donors who served as donors. The sample comes from a study of cytomegalovirus exposure and HLA in healthy donors. The study's findings and limits: In a later analysis, about 17,000 TCR beta sequences were associated with HLA alleles at 0.05 false discovery rate. Some TCR beta chains (about 180 of them) were listed as cytomegalovirus-associated.

PCR involved 60 Vbeta and 13 Jbeta primers. Assay: immunoSEQ multiplex PCR; the TCRdb copy retains only in-frame clones and omits some. The sample yields under 200,000 clones, roughly four fifths seen once. This CDR3 has 17 amino acids. The trim removed 0 bases at V and 4 bases at J, leaving 9 bases unmatched. Germline CDR1 and CDR2: SGDLS and YYNGEE. The V call is TRBV9, the J call TRBJ2-5, with 10 bases lining up with TRBD2. This receptor was taken from a woman aged 18-29 years in good health and CMV-seronegative. The sequencing sample was made of PBMCs. This CDR3 reads CASSVGRWASGGETQYF. DNA of the CDR3: TGTGCCAGCAGCGTAGGTCGGTGGGCTAGCGGGGGAGAGACCCAGTACTTC.